This T cell receptor (beta chain) was retrieved from a study of cytomegalovirus exposure and HLA in healthy donors. As for this clone: Its antigen is not identified.

Libraries were prepared by immunoSEQ multiplex PCR; TCRdb keeps only in-frame clonotypes and omits some of them. Of about 130,000 clones listed, 90% to 96% are singletons. Study-wide findings and caveats: Reportedly, diagnosis of cytomegalovirus status by the classifier showed high specificity and sensitivity.

This TCR was sampled from a man aged 18 to 30 in good health and CMV-seronegative. The specimen sequenced was PBMCs.

CDR3 coding DNA: TGTGCCAGTAACCTAAAAGGCAGGATTAACCCCCAGCATTTT. This gives the protein CASNLKGRINPQHF. The chain joins TRBV19 to TRBJ1-5; no reliable D call. CDR1 is LNHDA, CDR2 SQIVND, per germline (reference sequence). The ends were cut back, 7 bases at V and 10 bases at J, with 20 bases in the middle. The CDR3 has 14 residues.